This T cell receptor (beta chain) was retrieved from a study of shared clonotypes between healthy human individuals. This clone was recorded only once. The V and J ends lost 6 bases and 7 bases, in that order; junction bases with no gene match: 5. This CDR3 is built from 14 residues. Per germline, CDR1 WSHSY and CDR2 SAAADI. Only in-frame clones appear in the TCRdb table, and some are missing; sequencing was by immunoSEQ multiplex PCR. Of 450,000 to 550,000 clones listed, around 79% are singletons. The chain employs TRBV10-2 and TRBJ2-4, with TRBD2 identical over 11 bases. The specimen was PBMCs. This sequence originates from a woman aged 35 to 49 in good health. Some clones in this sample may be carry-over from other donors' samples. The CDR3 DNA follows: TGCGCCAGCAGGCCTAGCGGGAGGCGGAACATTCAGTACTTC. Amino acids: CASRPSGRRNIQYF.